These 5 T cell receptor beta chains were all obtained from the same sample, sequenced in a study of T cell responses to AZD1222 COVID-19 vaccine. Some clones are missing from TCRdb's copy, which holds only in-frame ones; the method was immunoSEQ multiplex PCR. The sample shows 150,000 or so clones, 90% to 95% of them seen only once. Sequencing was performed on peripheral blood, taken on day 0 of AZD1222 vaccination. These receptors were taken from an adult in good health.

This chain joins TRBV11-3 and TRBJ1-2; no definite D call. The CDR3 loop spans 18 amino acids. V lost 5 bases, J lost 0 bases, and 22 bases lay in between. From germline, CDR1 is SGHNT and CDR2 YENEEA. CDR3 amino acids: CASSNSLFRAVTNYGYTF. The CDR3 region has the DNA TGTGCCAGCAGCAATAGTCTCTTTCGGGCCGTGACTAACTATGGCTACACCTTC.

The chain joins TRBV7-3 to TRBJ2-1; 8 nucleotides line up with TRBD2. This CDR3 contains 16 residues. The trim removed 2 bases at V and 8 bases at J, leaving 11 bases unmatched. Germline V gene data show CDR1 as SGHTA and CDR2 as FQGTGA. CDR3 residues: CASSLGLGLAADEQFF. The CDR3 DNA sequence: TGTGCCAGCAGCTTAGGGTTAGGACTAGCTGCCGATGAGCAGTTCTTC.

This chain joins TRBV27 and TRBJ1-1; 7 bases agree with TRBD1. Germline trimming cut 6 bases from V and 4 bases from J; bases unmatched to any gene: 5. Germline values: CDR1 MNHEY, CDR2 SMNVEV (reference sequence). The CDR3 sequence is 13 residues long. CDR3 sequence (DNA): TGTGCCAGCAGCACAGGGGTCAGCACTGAAGCTTTCTTT. This encodes CASSTGVSTEAFF.

This chain joins TRBV11-3 and TRBJ2-1; maybe TRBD2 (6 bases). CDR3 length: 14 amino acids. V lost 0 bases to trimming and J lost 7 bases, with 10 bases between them. Germline CDR1 SGHNT, CDR2 YENEEA. CDR3 DNA: TGTGCCAGCAGCTTAGATCCGGGGACTAATGAGCAGTTCTTC. Translated: CASSLDPGTNEQFF.

The V gene is TRBV28, the J gene TRBJ2-7; TRBD1 might be the D (6 bases). V was trimmed by 6 bases and J by 5 bases, leaving 17 bases between them. This CDR3 has 14 residues. The germline gives CDR1 MDHEN, CDR2 SYDVKM. The DNA of the CDR3 is TGTGCCAGCAGGGGGGCGGCCTCCTGGCACGAGCAGTACTTC. As protein: CASRGAASWHEQYF.